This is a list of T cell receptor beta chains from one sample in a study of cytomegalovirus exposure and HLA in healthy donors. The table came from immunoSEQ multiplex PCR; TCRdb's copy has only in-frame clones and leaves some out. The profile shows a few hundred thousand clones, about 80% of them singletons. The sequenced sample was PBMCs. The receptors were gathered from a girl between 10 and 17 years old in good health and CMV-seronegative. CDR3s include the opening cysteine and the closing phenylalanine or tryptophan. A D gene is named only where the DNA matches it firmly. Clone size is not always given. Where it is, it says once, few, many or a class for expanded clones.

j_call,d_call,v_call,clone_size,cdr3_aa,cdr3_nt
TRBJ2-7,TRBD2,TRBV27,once,CASSLRGGYEQYF,TGTGCCAGCAGTTTGCGGGGGGGGTACGAGCAGTACTTC
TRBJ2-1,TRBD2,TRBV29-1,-,CSVAPRTSGYNEQFF,TGCAGCGTCGCCCCTAGGACTAGCGGATACAATGAGCAGTTCTTC
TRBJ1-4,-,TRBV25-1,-,CASSESGGSTYEKLFF,TGTGCCAGCAGTGAATCTGGGGGCAGTACCTATGAAAAACTGTTTTTT
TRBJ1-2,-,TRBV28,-,CASSPRRGGYNYGYTF,TGTGCCAGCAGTCCCAGGCGTGGGGGCTATAACTATGGCTACACCTTC
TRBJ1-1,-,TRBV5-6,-,CASSSSGDTEAFF,TGTGCCAGCAGCTCGTCGGGGGACACTGAAGCTTTCTTT
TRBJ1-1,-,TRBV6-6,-,CASTLGGRTSEAFF,TGTGCCAGCACCCTCGGGGGAAGGACAAGTGAAGCTTTCTTT
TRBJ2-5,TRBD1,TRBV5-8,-,CASSFQRQGNDQETQYF,TGTGCCAGCAGCTTCCAACGACAGGGCAACGACCAAGAGACCCAGTACTTC
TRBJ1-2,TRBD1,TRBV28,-,CASSPLDRVQGYTF,TGTGCCAGCAGTCCACTGGACAGGGTACAGGGCTACACCTTC
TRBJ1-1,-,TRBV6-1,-,CASSEPRNTEAFF,TGTGCCAGCAGTGAACCCAGGAACACTGAAGCTTTCTTT
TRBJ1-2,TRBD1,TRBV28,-,CASSGTAPDYGYTF,TGTGCCAGCAGCGGGACAGCGCCGGACTATGGCTACACCTTC
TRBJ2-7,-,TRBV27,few,CASSPRQVSYEQYF,TGTGCCAGCAGTCCGAGACAGGTCTCCTACGAGCAGTACTTC
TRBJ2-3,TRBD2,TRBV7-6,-,CASSLLAGGPSTDTQYF,TGTGCCAGCAGCTTGCTAGCGGGAGGACCTAGCACAGATACGCAGTATTTT
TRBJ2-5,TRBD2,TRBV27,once,CASSLSISGGKETQYF,TGTGCCAGCAGTTTATCGATTAGCGGGGGGAAAGAGACCCAGTACTTC
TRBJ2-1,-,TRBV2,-,CARGGGGVYNEQFF,TGTGCCAGGGGGGGTGGAGGGGTGTACAATGAGCAGTTCTTC
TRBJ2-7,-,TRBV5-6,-,CASSFKSRGPSSYEQYF,TGTGCCAGCAGCTTTAAGTCGCGGGGCCCGAGCTCCTACGAGCAGTACTTC
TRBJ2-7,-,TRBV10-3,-,CAIRWDSFSSYEQYF,TGTGCCATCAGGTGGGACTCCTTCAGCTCCTACGAGCAGTACTTC